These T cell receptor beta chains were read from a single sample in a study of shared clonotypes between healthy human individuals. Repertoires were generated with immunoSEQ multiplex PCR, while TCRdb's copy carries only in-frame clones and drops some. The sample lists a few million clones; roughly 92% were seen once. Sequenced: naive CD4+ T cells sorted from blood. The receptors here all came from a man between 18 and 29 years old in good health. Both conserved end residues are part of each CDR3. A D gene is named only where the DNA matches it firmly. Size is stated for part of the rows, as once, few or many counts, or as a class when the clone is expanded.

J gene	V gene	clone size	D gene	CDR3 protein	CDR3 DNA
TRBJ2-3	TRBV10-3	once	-	CAISEGFSTDTQYF	TGTGCCATCAGTGAAGGCTTCAGCACAGATACGCAGTATTTT
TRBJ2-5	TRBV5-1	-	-	CASSLGGRETQYF	TGCGCCAGCAGCTTGGGGGGACGAGAGACCCAGTACTTC
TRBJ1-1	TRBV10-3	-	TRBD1	CAIGKGTGEANTEAFF	TGTGCCATCGGTAAGGGGACAGGGGAAGCGAACACTGAAGCTTTCTTT
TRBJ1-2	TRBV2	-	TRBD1	CASRLTGGDYGYTF	TGTGCCAGCAGACTCACAGGGGGCGACTATGGCTACACCTTC
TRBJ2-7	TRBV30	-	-	CAWSVFGSLSYEQYF	TGTGCCTGGAGTGTCTTCGGGAGCCTATCCTACGAGCAGTACTTC
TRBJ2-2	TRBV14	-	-	CASSQAIGTANTGELFF	TGTGCCAGCAGCCAAGCGATTGGGACCGCAAACACCGGGGAGCTGTTTTTT
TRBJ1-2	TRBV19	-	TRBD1	CASSIGQVHYGYTF	TGTGCCAGTAGTATTGGACAGGTGCACTATGGCTACACCTTC
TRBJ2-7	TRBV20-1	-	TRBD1	CSAGTAYEQYF	TGCAGTGCTGGGACAGCCTACGAGCAGTACTTC
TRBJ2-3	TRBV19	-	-	CASSKLDTQYF	TGTGCCAGTAGTAAACTAGATACGCAGTATTTT
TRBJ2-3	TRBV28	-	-	CASSLAAGRTSTDTQYF	TGTGCCAGCAGTTTAGCCGCCGGGCGGACTAGCACAGATACGCAGTATTTT
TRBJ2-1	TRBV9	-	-	CASSGRTESRYNEQFF	TGTGCCAGCAGCGGACGAACGGAGTCCCGATACAATGAGCAGTTCTTC
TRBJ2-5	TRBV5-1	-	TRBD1	CASSHPRGQATQYF	TGCGCCAGCAGCCATCCAAGGGGGCAAGCGACCCAGTACTTC
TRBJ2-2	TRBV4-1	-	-	CASSQDAGELFF	TGCGCCAGCAGCCAAGATGCCGGGGAGCTGTTTTTT
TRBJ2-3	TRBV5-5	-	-	CASSPRWGDTQYF	TGTGCCAGCAGCCCAAGGTGGGGAGATACGCAGTATTTT
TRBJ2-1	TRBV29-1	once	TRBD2	CSVVKGQPGLAGGGNSYNEQFF	TGCAGCGTTGTAAAGGGACAGCCGGGACTAGCGGGAGGGGGGAACTCCTACAATGAGCAGTTCTTC